The source of this T cell receptor (beta chain) is a study of T cell repertoires in cytomegalovirus infection. Study-wide context: Use of recently identified HLA-C-restricted and well-studied HLA-B-restricted CMV epitopes was part of the study. Matching HLA type and CMV infection were both indicated by public TCR beta signatures.

Broader study findings: What dominated the ex vivo response were HLA-C-restricted CMV-specific TCR beta clonotypes. Summed frequency of public TCR beta families distinguished CMV carriers with the relevant HLA.

TCRdb independently ran MiXCR on the reads; one entry per CDR3 protein. Of roughly 150,000 distinct CDR3 sequences listed, roughly 22% are singletons. Notes on this clonotype: Its antigen is still unknown.

The germline V gene encodes CDR1 MNHEY and CDR2 SMNVEV (reference sequence). The CDR3 totals 14 residues. The J segment lost 6 bases and the V segment lost 2 bases, leaving 6 bases of the junction unmatched. The chain joins TRBV27 to TRBJ2-7; 8 bases fit TRBD2. The sequencing here drew on CD8+ T cells from cultured PBMCs, taken from culture after CMV antigen stimulation. The origin of this receptor is a human donor in good health (CMV status not recorded). Some clones in this sample may be carry-over from other donors' samples. The CDR3 is CASSLRRGVGEQYF. The CDR3 DNA sequence: TGTGCCAGCAGTTTACGGCGGGGGGTAGGCGAGCAGTACTTC.